Listed below are T cell receptor beta chains from one sample, sequenced in a study of T cell repertoires in cytomegalovirus infection. TCRdb reprocessed the reads via MiXCR and lists one record per CDR3 protein. The sample has nearly 450,000 distinct CDR3 sequences, roughly 30% seen once. Sequencing input: PBMCs. The receptors originated from a human donor in good health (CMV status not recorded). Some clones in this sample may be carry-over from other donors' samples. CDR3s include the opening cysteine and the closing phenylalanine or tryptophan. Fields, in order: D gene, V gene, clone size, J gene, CDR3 protein, CDR3 DNA. A D gene is named only where the DNA matches it firmly. Where a row states a size, it is once, few, many or the class of an expanded clone; other rows omit it.

D gene: TRBD2; V gene: TRBV11-2; clone size: NA; J gene: TRBJ2-3; CDR3 protein: CASSLGVGSGATDTQYF; CDR3 DNA: TGTGCCAGCAGCTTAGGGGTCGGTAGCGGGGCCACAGATACGCAGTATTTT
D gene: NA; V gene: TRBV29-1; clone size: few; J gene: TRBJ2-7; CDR3 protein: CSVGAGSSYEQYF; CDR3 DNA: TGCAGCGTTGGGGCGGGGAGCTCCTACGAGCAGTACTTC
D gene: TRBD2; V gene: TRBV12-3/TRBV12-4; clone size: few; J gene: TRBJ2-5; CDR3 protein: CASRLAGETQYF; CDR3 DNA: TGTGCCAGCAGACTAGCGGGAGAGACCCAGTACTTC
D gene: NA; V gene: TRBV7-9; clone size: NA; J gene: TRBJ1-1; CDR3 protein: CARKGRETEAFF; CDR3 DNA: TGTGCCAGGAAGGGACGTGAAACTGAAGCTTTCTTT
D gene: NA; V gene: TRBV7-2; clone size: many; J gene: TRBJ2-3; CDR3 protein: CASSLSSGASTDTQYF; CDR3 DNA: TGTGCCAGCAGCTTGTCATCGGGGGCTAGCACAGATACGCAGTATTTT
D gene: NA; V gene: TRBV20-1; clone size: few; J gene: TRBJ1-2; CDR3 protein: CSARAGDNYGYTF; CDR3 DNA: TGCAGTGCTAGAGCAGGGGATAACTATGGCTACACCTTC
D gene: NA; V gene: TRBV4-1; clone size: NA; J gene: TRBJ2-3; CDR3 protein: CASSQEEVATQYF; CDR3 DNA: TGTGCCAGCAGCCAAGAAGAAGTGGCTACGCAGTATTTT
D gene: NA; V gene: TRBV23-1; clone size: NA; J gene: TRBJ2-7; CDR3 protein: CASSQSDRAARDGTYEQYF; CDR3 DNA: TGCGCCAGCAGTCAATCAGACAGGGCGGCGCGGGACGGGACCTACGAGCAGTACTTC
D gene: NA; V gene: TRBV5-1; clone size: NA; J gene: TRBJ2-3; CDR3 protein: CASSLPETAFTSTDTQYF; CDR3 DNA: TGCGCCAGCAGCTTGCCGGAGACAGCCTTCACTAGCACAGATACGCAGTATTTT
D gene: TRBD1; V gene: TRBV7-3; clone size: NA; J gene: TRBJ1-2; CDR3 protein: CASSPTLGTADGYTF; CDR3 DNA: TGTGCCAGCAGCCCTACCCTCGGGACAGCCGATGGCTACACCTTC
D gene: TRBD1; V gene: TRBV12-3/TRBV12-4; clone size: NA; J gene: TRBJ1-1; CDR3 protein: CASNPGQGRRNTEAFF; CDR3 DNA: TGTGCCAGCAATCCGGGACAGGGACGGAGGAACACTGAAGCTTTCTTT
D gene: NA; V gene: TRBV5-1; clone size: NA; J gene: TRBJ1-4; CDR3 protein: CDSSLDGYTNEKLFF; CDR3 DNA: TGCGACAGCAGCTTGGACGGGTACACTAATGAAAAACTGTTTTTT
D gene: NA; V gene: TRBV11-2; clone size: NA; J gene: TRBJ1-4; CDR3 protein: CASSPLRARGEKLFF; CDR3 DNA: TGTGCCAGCAGCCCCCTCCGAGCTAGGGGGGAAAAACTGTTTTTT
D gene: TRBD1; V gene: TRBV7-9; clone size: NA; J gene: TRBJ1-4; CDR3 protein: CASSRGQGKNEKLFF; CDR3 DNA: TGTGCCAGCAGCCGTGGACAGGGCAAGAATGAAAAACTGTTTTTT
D gene: NA; V gene: TRBV30; clone size: NA; J gene: TRBJ2-1; CDR3 protein: CAWRNLGEQFF; CDR3 DNA: TGTGCCTGGAGAAACTTGGGTGAGCAGTTCTTC
D gene: NA; V gene: TRBV7-8; clone size: NA; J gene: TRBJ1-4; CDR3 protein: CASSLDRIATNEKLFF; CDR3 DNA: TGTGCCAGCAGCTTAGACAGGATTGCAACTAATGAAAAACTGTTTTTT
D gene: NA; V gene: TRBV4-3; clone size: few; J gene: TRBJ1-1; CDR3 protein: CASSQEPGSGGTEAFF; CDR3 DNA: TGCGCCAGCAGCCAAGAACCTGGGAGTGGAGGGACTGAAGCTTTCTTT
D gene: NA; V gene: TRBV7-2; clone size: NA; J gene: TRBJ2-3; CDR3 protein: CASSKPTSMIADTQYF; CDR3 DNA: TGTGCCAGCAGTAAGCCGACTAGTATGATCGCAGATACGCAGTATTTT
D gene: NA; V gene: TRBV28; clone size: NA; J gene: TRBJ1-5; CDR3 protein: CASRLGPGDNQPQHF; CDR3 DNA: TGTGCCAGCAGGTTAGGGCCAGGGGACAATCAGCCCCAGCATTTT
D gene: NA; V gene: TRBV28; clone size: many; J gene: TRBJ2-7; CDR3 protein: CASSLSITGLLSYEQYF; CDR3 DNA: TGTGCCAGCAGTTTATCTATAACAGGGCTTCTCTCCTACGAGCAGTACTTC
D gene: NA; V gene: TRBV5-1; clone size: NA; J gene: TRBJ2-2; CDR3 protein: CATGREARNTGELFF; CDR3 DNA: TGCGCCACCGGTCGCGAGGCGAGGAACACCGGGGAGCTGTTTTTT
D gene: NA; V gene: TRBV19; clone size: NA; J gene: TRBJ1-2; CDR3 protein: CASSTDANLYGYTF; CDR3 DNA: TGTGCCAGTAGTACCGACGCTAACCTCTATGGCTACACCTTC
D gene: NA; V gene: TRBV5-4; clone size: NA; J gene: TRBJ1-6; CDR3 protein: CASSFQNRDSPLHF; CDR3 DNA: TGTGCCAGCAGCTTCCAAAATAGGGATTCACCCCTCCACTTT
D gene: TRBD1; V gene: TRBV7-2; clone size: NA; J gene: TRBJ1-1; CDR3 protein: CASSQGGARTEAFF; CDR3 DNA: TGTGCCAGCAGTCAGGGGGGGGCGCGCACTGAAGCTTTCTTT
D gene: TRBD1; V gene: TRBV27; clone size: NA; J gene: TRBJ1-6; CDR3 protein: CASSPAGGSYNSPLHF; CDR3 DNA: TGTGCCAGCAGCCCAGCAGGGGGTTCCTATAATTCACCCCTCCACTTT
D gene: TRBD1; V gene: TRBV6-2/TRBV6-3; clone size: few; J gene: TRBJ2-1; CDR3 protein: CASSYNRDRSDEQFF; CDR3 DNA: TGTGCCAGCAGTTACAACCGGGACAGGTCGGATGAGCAGTTCTTC
D gene: TRBD1; V gene: TRBV28; clone size: NA; J gene: TRBJ2-2; CDR3 protein: CASSFIGTGFTGELFF; CDR3 DNA: TGTGCCAGCAGTTTTATCGGGACAGGTTTCACCGGGGAGCTGTTTTTT
D gene: NA; V gene: TRBV6-8; clone size: NA; J gene: TRBJ1-6; CDR3 protein: CASSYMTGRSPLHF; CDR3 DNA: TGTGCCAGCAGTTATATGACAGGCCGTTCACCCCTCCACTTT
D gene: TRBD1; V gene: TRBV4-2; clone size: few; J gene: TRBJ2-3; CDR3 protein: CASSQGQGITDTQYF; CDR3 DNA: TGTGCCAGCAGCCAGGGACAGGGCATCACAGATACGCAGTATTTT
D gene: TRBD1; V gene: TRBV7-9; clone size: few; J gene: TRBJ1-1; CDR3 protein: CASGPTGRYTEAFF; CDR3 DNA: TGTGCCAGCGGACCGACAGGGAGGTACACTGAAGCTTTCTTT
D gene: NA; V gene: TRBV10-3; clone size: NA; J gene: TRBJ2-3; CDR3 protein: CAISEGGTGTDTQYF; CDR3 DNA: TGTGCCATCAGTGAAGGAGGTACGGGCACAGATACGCAGTATTTT
D gene: TRBD1; V gene: TRBV7-8; clone size: few; J gene: TRBJ1-5; CDR3 protein: CASSLTGPRNQPQHF; CDR3 DNA: TGTGCCAGCAGCTTGACAGGGCCCAGAAATCAGCCCCAGCATTTT
D gene: NA; V gene: TRBV7-9; clone size: few; J gene: TRBJ1-6; CDR3 protein: CASSQGQTNSPLHF; CDR3 DNA: TGTGCCAGCAGCCAAGGACAGACCAATTCACCCCTCCACTTT
D gene: TRBD1; V gene: TRBV10-3; clone size: many; J gene: TRBJ1-2; CDR3 protein: CATRDRGLNGYTF; CDR3 DNA: TGTGCCACCCGGGACAGGGGTTTGAATGGCTACACCTTC
D gene: NA; V gene: TRBV7-2; clone size: many; J gene: TRBJ2-3; CDR3 protein: CASSRGGLRTDTQYF; CDR3 DNA: TGTGCCAGCAGCAGAGGGGGATTGAGAACAGATACGCAGTATTTT
D gene: NA; V gene: TRBV7-9; clone size: few; J gene: TRBJ2-1; CDR3 protein: CASSPGFRDLPPNEQFF; CDR3 DNA: TGTGCCAGCAGCCCAGGTTTCAGGGATTTACCCCCCAATGAGCAGTTCTTC
D gene: NA; V gene: TRBV20-1; clone size: NA; J gene: TRBJ1-3; CDR3 protein: CSAMDGASGNTIYF; CDR3 DNA: TGCAGTGCCATGGACGGAGCCTCTGGAAACACCATATATTTT
D gene: NA; V gene: TRBV29-1; clone size: NA; J gene: TRBJ2-7; CDR3 protein: CSALSTGGYEQYF; CDR3 DNA: TGCAGCGCGCTCTCGACAGGAGGGTACGAGCAGTACTTC
D gene: TRBD1; V gene: TRBV6-6; clone size: NA; J gene: TRBJ2-3; CDR3 protein: CASSYTQGAGWTDTQYF; CDR3 DNA: TGTGCCAGCAGTTACACCCAGGGGGCTGGTTGGACAGATACGCAGTATTTT
D gene: NA; V gene: TRBV11-2; clone size: few; J gene: TRBJ2-3; CDR3 protein: CASSPLAADTQYF; CDR3 DNA: TGTGCCAGCAGCCCTCTCGCTGCAGATACGCAGTATTTT
D gene: NA; V gene: TRBV7-9; clone size: NA; J gene: TRBJ1-1; CDR3 protein: CASDRNTEAFF; CDR3 DNA: TGTGCCAGTGACAGGAACACTGAAGCTTTCTTT
D gene: TRBD1; V gene: TRBV27; clone size: few; J gene: TRBJ1-4; CDR3 protein: CASRGTAEKLFF; CDR3 DNA: TGTGCCAGCAGGGGGACAGCAGAAAAACTGTTTTTT
D gene: NA; V gene: TRBV6-5; clone size: NA; J gene: TRBJ2-1; CDR3 protein: CASSYSVQGRRGQFF; CDR3 DNA: TGTGCCAGCAGTTACTCGGTACAGGGAAGGCGGGGGCAGTTCTTC
D gene: NA; V gene: TRBV7-2; clone size: few; J gene: TRBJ2-7; CDR3 protein: CASSYSRPYYEQYF; CDR3 DNA: TGTGCCAGCAGCTACAGCCGGCCTTACTACGAGCAGTACTTC
D gene: TRBD2; V gene: TRBV7-2; clone size: many; J gene: TRBJ2-5; CDR3 protein: CASSQRLARGETQYF; CDR3 DNA: TGTGCCAGCAGCCAGCGACTAGCGAGGGGAGAGACCCAGTACTTC
D gene: TRBD1; V gene: TRBV20-1; clone size: few; J gene: TRBJ1-1; CDR3 protein: CSARRQGADTEAFF; CDR3 DNA: TGCAGTGCCAGGCGACAGGGGGCTGACACTGAAGCTTTCTTT
D gene: NA; V gene: TRBV4-3; clone size: NA; J gene: TRBJ1-2; CDR3 protein: CASSQDVTVNNYGYTF; CDR3 DNA: TGCGCCAGCAGCCAAGATGTTACCGTGAATAACTATGGCTACACCTTC
D gene: NA; V gene: TRBV6-5; clone size: few; J gene: TRBJ2-1; CDR3 protein: CASSWGLSPYNEQFF; CDR3 DNA: TGTGCCAGCAGCTGGGGGCTATCGCCCTACAATGAGCAGTTCTTC
D gene: NA; V gene: TRBV7-8; clone size: NA; J gene: TRBJ1-5; CDR3 protein: CASSLEGLNQPQHF; CDR3 DNA: TGTGCCAGCAGCTTAGAAGGTCTTAATCAGCCCCAGCATTTT
D gene: TRBD1; V gene: TRBV7-2; clone size: NA; J gene: TRBJ2-1; CDR3 protein: CASHRQGEFGSYNEQFF; CDR3 DNA: TGTGCCAGCCACAGGCAGGGGGAATTTGGCTCCTACAATGAGCAGTTCTTC
D gene: TRBD2; V gene: TRBV4-1; clone size: few; J gene: TRBJ2-3; CDR3 protein: CASSQGGGWQPSTDTQYF; CDR3 DNA: TGCGCCAGCAGCCAAGGGGGGGGATGGCAGCCTAGCACAGATACGCAGTATTTT
D gene: NA; V gene: TRBV20-1; clone size: NA; J gene: TRBJ2-5; CDR3 protein: CSAPARPLGETQYF; CDR3 DNA: TGCAGTGCCCCCGCCAGGCCCTTGGGGGAGACCCAGTACTTC
D gene: TRBD2; V gene: TRBV4-2; clone size: many; J gene: TRBJ2-2; CDR3 protein: CASSQGSSSGGLNTGELFF; CDR3 DNA: TGTGCCAGCAGCCAAGGATCGTCTAGCGGGGGGCTAAACACCGGGGAGCTGTTTTTT
D gene: TRBD1; V gene: TRBV6-2/TRBV6-3; clone size: few; J gene: TRBJ2-6; CDR3 protein: CASTGTGGAGANVLTF; CDR3 DNA: TGTGCCAGCACTGGGACAGGGGGCGCTGGGGCCAACGTCCTGACTTTC
D gene: TRBD2; V gene: TRBV19; clone size: many; J gene: TRBJ2-2; CDR3 protein: CASSRLAGNTGELFF; CDR3 DNA: TGTGCCAGTAGCCGACTAGCGGGAAACACCGGGGAGCTGTTTTTT